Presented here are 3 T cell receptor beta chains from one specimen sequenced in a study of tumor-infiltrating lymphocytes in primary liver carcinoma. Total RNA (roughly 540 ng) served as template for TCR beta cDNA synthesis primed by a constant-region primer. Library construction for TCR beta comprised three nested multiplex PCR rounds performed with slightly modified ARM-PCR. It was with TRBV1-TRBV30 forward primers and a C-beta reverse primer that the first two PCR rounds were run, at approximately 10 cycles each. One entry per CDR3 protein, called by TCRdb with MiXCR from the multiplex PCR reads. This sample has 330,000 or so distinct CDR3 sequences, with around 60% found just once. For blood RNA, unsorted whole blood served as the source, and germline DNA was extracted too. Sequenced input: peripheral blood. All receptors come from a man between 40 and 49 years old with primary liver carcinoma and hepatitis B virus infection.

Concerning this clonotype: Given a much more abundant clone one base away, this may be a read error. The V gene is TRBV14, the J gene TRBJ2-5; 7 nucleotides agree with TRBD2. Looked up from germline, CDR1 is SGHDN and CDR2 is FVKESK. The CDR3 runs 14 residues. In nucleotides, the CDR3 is TGTGCCAGCAGCCTTTCGCCTCTAGCGGAGACCCAGTGCTTC. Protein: CASSLSPLAETQCF.

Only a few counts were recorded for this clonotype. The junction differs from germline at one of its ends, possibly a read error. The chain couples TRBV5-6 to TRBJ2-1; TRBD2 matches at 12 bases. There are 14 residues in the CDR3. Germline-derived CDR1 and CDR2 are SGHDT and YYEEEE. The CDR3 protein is CPSSPRTSGNQQFF. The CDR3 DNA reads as TGTCCCAGCAGCCCCAGGACTAGCGGGAATCAGCAGTTCTTC.

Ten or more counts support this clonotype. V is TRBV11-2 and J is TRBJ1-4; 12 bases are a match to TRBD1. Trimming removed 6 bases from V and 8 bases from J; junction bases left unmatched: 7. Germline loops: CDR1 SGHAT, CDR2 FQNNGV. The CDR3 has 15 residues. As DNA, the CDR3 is TGTGCCAGCAGTGGGACAGGGGGCGCTTACGAAAAACTGTTTTTT. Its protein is CASSGTGGAYEKLFF.